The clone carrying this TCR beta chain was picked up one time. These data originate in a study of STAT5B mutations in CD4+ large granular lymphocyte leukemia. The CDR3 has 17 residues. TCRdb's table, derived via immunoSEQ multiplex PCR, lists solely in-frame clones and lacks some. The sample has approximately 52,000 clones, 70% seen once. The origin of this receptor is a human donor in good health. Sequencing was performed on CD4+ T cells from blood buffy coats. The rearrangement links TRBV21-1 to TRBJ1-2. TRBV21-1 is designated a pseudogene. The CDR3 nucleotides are TGTGCCAGCAGCAAAGATGGGTCGAGAACGGGGGACTATGGCTACACCTTC. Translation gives CASSKDGSRTGDYGYTF.